A selection of T cell receptor beta chains follows, all from one sample in a study of cytomegalovirus exposure and HLA in healthy donors. The repertoire was sequenced with immunoSEQ multiplex PCR; TCRdb's copy has only in-frame clones and lacks some. The table records about 200,000 clones, over 65% of them present only once. Sequenced input: PBMCs. These receptors came from a woman aged 25 to 45 in good health and CMV-seronegative. The CDR3 runs from the conserved cysteine through the conserved F or W. A D gene is named only where the DNA matches it firmly. Some rows mark clone size as missing; the rest say once, few, many or name a class of expanded clone.

v_gene	j_gene	abundance	d_gene	CDR3aa	CDR3nt
TRBV15	TRBJ1-1	once	TRBD1	CATSRDTGGGTEAFF	TGTGCCACCAGCAGAGACACAGGGGGAGGGACTGAAGCTTTCTTT
TRBV28	TRBJ1-5	.	.	CASSSLAPYGEPQHF	TGTGCCAGCAGCTCGCTAGCCCCGTATGGGGAGCCCCAGCATTTT
TRBV6-5	TRBJ2-3	.	.	CATGQRTGIDTQYF	TGTGCCACCGGCCAACGAACGGGGATTGATACGCAGTATTTT
TRBV20-1	TRBJ1-2	.	.	CSASSRHTF	TGCAGTGCTAGTAGCCGTCACACCTTC
TRBV7-9	TRBJ2-5	.	TRBD2	CASSLFIGGGQETQYF	TGTGCCAGCAGCTTATTTATAGGCGGGGGCCAAGAGACCCAGTACTTC
TRBV5-1	TRBJ1-1	.	.	CASSTTGGGTEAFF	TGCGCCAGCAGTACCACCGGGGGGGGGACTGAAGCTTTCTTT
TRBV2	TRBJ2-7	.	.	CASTPSPQGHEQYF	TGTGCCAGCACCCCTTCACCACAGGGCCACGAGCAGTACTTC
TRBV4-2	TRBJ1-2	.	.	CASSQDPRGSNYGYTF	TGTGCCAGCAGCCAAGATCCACGAGGATCGAACTATGGCTACACCTTC
TRBV10-3	TRBJ2-3	few	TRBD2	CAISESRGTSGGVTQYF	TGTGCCATCAGTGAGTCTCGCGGGACTAGCGGGGGTGTTACGCAGTATTTT
TRBV19	TRBJ1-2	.	TRBD1	CASTFYRGGVYGYTF	TGTGCCAGTACTTTTTACAGGGGCGGGGTATATGGCTACACCTTC
TRBV6-5	TRBJ1-6	once	.	CASKQGISSPLHF	TGTGCCAGCAAACAGGGCATTAGTTCACCCCTCCACTTT
TRBV6-5	TRBJ2-7	.	.	CASSTQFNSGCEQYF	TGTGCCAGCAGTACCCAGTTCAACTCGGGGTGCGAGCAGTACTTC
TRBV2	TRBJ2-4	.	TRBD1	CASSLTSGTGGTKNIQYF	TGTGCCAGCAGCCTCACCTCCGGGACAGGGGGCACCAAAAACATTCAGTACTTC
TRBV9	TRBJ2-5	.	.	CASSVGSSVQETQYF	TGTGCCAGCAGCGTAGGAAGTAGCGTCCAAGAGACCCAGTACTTC
TRBV27	TRBJ1-4	.	.	CASSYRRGHEKLFF	TGTGCCAGCAGCTACAGGAGGGGTCATGAAAAACTGTTTTTT
TRBV28	TRBJ2-3	.	TRBD2	CASSPGLAGRGTQYF	TGTGCCAGCAGTCCGGGACTAGCGGGCCGTGGAACGCAGTATTTT
TRBV5-1	TRBJ1-5	.	.	CASKQGLSNQPQHF	TGCGCCAGCAAACAGGGATTAAGCAATCAGCCCCAGCATTTT
TRBV21-1	TRBJ1-1	few	.	CASSKALAKKNTEAFF	TGTGCCAGCAGCAAAGCTCTGGCCAAGAAGAACACTGAAGCTTTCTTT
TRBV25-1	TRBJ1-5	.	.	CASSEIGGEQPQHF	TGTGCCAGCAGTGAAATTGGAGGGGAACAGCCCCAGCATTTT
TRBV27	TRBJ2-5	.	.	CASSLSGRETQYF	TGTGCCAGCAGTTTGTCAGGGCGGGAGACCCAGTACTTC
TRBV5-5	TRBJ2-7	.	.	CASSFSAAGEQYF	TGTGCCAGCAGCTTTTCGGCGGCGGGGGAGCAGTACTTC
TRBV2	TRBJ2-1	.	.	CASSGLNINEQFF	TGTGCCAGCAGTGGACTAAATATCAATGAGCAGTTCTTC
TRBV6-6	TRBJ1-2	.	.	CASGHPEGLYGYTF	TGTGCCAGCGGTCATCCAGAGGGTCTCTATGGCTACACCTTC
TRBV5-1	TRBJ2-1	.	.	CASSLQYNEQFF	TGCGCCAGCAGCCTGCAGTACAATGAGCAGTTCTTC
TRBV9	TRBJ2-5	.	.	CASSPGGATQYF	TGTGCCAGCAGCCCCGGAGGAGCGACCCAGTACTTC
TRBV5-1	TRBJ2-5	.	.	CASSAGQLVETQYF	TGCGCCAGCAGCGCGGGACAGTTGGTGGAGACCCAGTACTTC
TRBV4-2	TRBJ2-7	few	.	CASSQPDTEQYF	TGTGCCAGCAGCCAACCGGACACCGAGCAGTACTTC
TRBV5-1	TRBJ2-6	.	.	CASSSQGSSGANVLTF	TGCGCCAGCAGCTCGCAGGGGAGCTCTGGGGCCAACGTCCTGACTTTC
TRBV19	TRBJ2-7	.	.	CASSMVRSYEQYF	TGTGCCAGTAGTATGGTCAGGTCCTACGAGCAGTACTTC
TRBV6-5	TRBJ2-3	.	.	CASRLTRYTDTQYF	TGTGCCAGCAGGTTAACTCGTTACACAGATACGCAGTATTTT
TRBV28	TRBJ1-2	few	TRBD1	CASSLTGVNYGYTF	TGTGCCAGCAGTTTAACAGGGGTGAACTATGGCTACACCTTC
TRBV7-2	TRBJ1-5	.	TRBD1	CASSVDRGLGQPQHF	TGTGCCAGCAGCGTCGACAGGGGGCTGGGGCAGCCCCAGCATTTT
TRBV5-1	TRBJ2-3	few	.	CASQVAESTDTQYF	TGCGCCAGCCAAGTAGCGGAATCCACAGATACGCAGTATTTT
TRBV30	TRBJ2-1	once	.	CAWSGVPTYNEQFF	TGTGCCTGGAGCGGGGTCCCGACCTACAATGAGCAGTTCTTC
TRBV2	TRBJ2-7	.	.	CASGDSTYEQYF	TGTGCCAGCGGGGACTCAACCTACGAGCAGTACTTC
TRBV7-9	TRBJ1-5	once	.	CSSSLGGQPQHF	TGTTCCAGCAGCTTAGGAGGTCAGCCCCAGCATTTT
TRBV30	TRBJ1-2	once	.	CASPQTRGNYGYTF	TGTGCCTCACCCCAAACCCGGGGTAACTATGGCTACACCTTC
TRBV10-3	TRBJ2-5	.	.	CAISGRWSARETQYF	TGTGCCATCAGTGGTCGTTGGTCAGCGCGGGAGACCCAGTACTTC
TRBV7-6	TRBJ1-6	.	TRBD1	CASSLNRRDRGKYNSPLHF	TGTGCCAGCAGCTTGAATCGACGAGACAGGGGGAAATATAATTCACCCCTCCACTTT
TRBV5-1	TRBJ2-2	.	TRBD2	CASSLISPSGFNTGELFF	TGCGCCAGCAGCTTGATTTCCCCTAGCGGATTTAACACCGGGGAGCTGTTTTTT
TRBV6-5	TRBJ2-7	.	.	CASSYRGGANYEQYF	TGTGCCAGCAGTTACAGAGGGGGGGCAAATTACGAGCAGTACTTC
TRBV18	TRBJ1-2	few	.	CASRKDTSGDYGYTF	TGTGCCAGCCGGAAGGATACCTCGGGGGACTATGGCTACACCTTC
TRBV7-9	TRBJ1-2	.	TRBD1	CASSETGPVGYTF	TGTGCCAGCAGCGAGACAGGGCCAGTAGGCTACACCTTC
TRBV7-6	TRBJ2-2	few	TRBD1	CASSLVGQGVFAGELFF	TGTGCCAGCAGCTTAGTTGGGCAGGGGGTCTTCGCCGGGGAGCTGTTTTTT
TRBV5-1	TRBJ1-1	.	.	CASSYHQGFTEAFF	TGCGCCAGCAGCTATCACCAGGGGTTCACTGAAGCTTTCTTT
TRBV27	TRBJ2-3	.	TRBD1	CASTYSTGESTDTQYF	TGTGCCAGCACCTATTCGACAGGGGAGAGCACAGATACGCAGTATTTT
TRBV7-8	TRBJ2-1	.	.	CASSPRGKSSYNEQFF	TGTGCCAGCAGCCCTCGCGGGAAGAGCTCCTACAATGAGCAGTTCTTC
TRBV19	TRBJ2-1	.	TRBD2	CASSIDPGEAGGPRREQFF	TGTGCCAGTAGTATCGATCCCGGCGAGGCGGGAGGGCCGAGGCGGGAGCAGTTCTTC
TRBV10-3	TRBJ1-2	.	.	CAIRGLYGYTF	TGTGCCATCAGGGGGCTATATGGCTACACCTTC
TRBV20-1	TRBJ2-3	once	.	CSASLGDTQYF	TGCAGTGCTAGTCTCGGAGACACGCAGTATTTT